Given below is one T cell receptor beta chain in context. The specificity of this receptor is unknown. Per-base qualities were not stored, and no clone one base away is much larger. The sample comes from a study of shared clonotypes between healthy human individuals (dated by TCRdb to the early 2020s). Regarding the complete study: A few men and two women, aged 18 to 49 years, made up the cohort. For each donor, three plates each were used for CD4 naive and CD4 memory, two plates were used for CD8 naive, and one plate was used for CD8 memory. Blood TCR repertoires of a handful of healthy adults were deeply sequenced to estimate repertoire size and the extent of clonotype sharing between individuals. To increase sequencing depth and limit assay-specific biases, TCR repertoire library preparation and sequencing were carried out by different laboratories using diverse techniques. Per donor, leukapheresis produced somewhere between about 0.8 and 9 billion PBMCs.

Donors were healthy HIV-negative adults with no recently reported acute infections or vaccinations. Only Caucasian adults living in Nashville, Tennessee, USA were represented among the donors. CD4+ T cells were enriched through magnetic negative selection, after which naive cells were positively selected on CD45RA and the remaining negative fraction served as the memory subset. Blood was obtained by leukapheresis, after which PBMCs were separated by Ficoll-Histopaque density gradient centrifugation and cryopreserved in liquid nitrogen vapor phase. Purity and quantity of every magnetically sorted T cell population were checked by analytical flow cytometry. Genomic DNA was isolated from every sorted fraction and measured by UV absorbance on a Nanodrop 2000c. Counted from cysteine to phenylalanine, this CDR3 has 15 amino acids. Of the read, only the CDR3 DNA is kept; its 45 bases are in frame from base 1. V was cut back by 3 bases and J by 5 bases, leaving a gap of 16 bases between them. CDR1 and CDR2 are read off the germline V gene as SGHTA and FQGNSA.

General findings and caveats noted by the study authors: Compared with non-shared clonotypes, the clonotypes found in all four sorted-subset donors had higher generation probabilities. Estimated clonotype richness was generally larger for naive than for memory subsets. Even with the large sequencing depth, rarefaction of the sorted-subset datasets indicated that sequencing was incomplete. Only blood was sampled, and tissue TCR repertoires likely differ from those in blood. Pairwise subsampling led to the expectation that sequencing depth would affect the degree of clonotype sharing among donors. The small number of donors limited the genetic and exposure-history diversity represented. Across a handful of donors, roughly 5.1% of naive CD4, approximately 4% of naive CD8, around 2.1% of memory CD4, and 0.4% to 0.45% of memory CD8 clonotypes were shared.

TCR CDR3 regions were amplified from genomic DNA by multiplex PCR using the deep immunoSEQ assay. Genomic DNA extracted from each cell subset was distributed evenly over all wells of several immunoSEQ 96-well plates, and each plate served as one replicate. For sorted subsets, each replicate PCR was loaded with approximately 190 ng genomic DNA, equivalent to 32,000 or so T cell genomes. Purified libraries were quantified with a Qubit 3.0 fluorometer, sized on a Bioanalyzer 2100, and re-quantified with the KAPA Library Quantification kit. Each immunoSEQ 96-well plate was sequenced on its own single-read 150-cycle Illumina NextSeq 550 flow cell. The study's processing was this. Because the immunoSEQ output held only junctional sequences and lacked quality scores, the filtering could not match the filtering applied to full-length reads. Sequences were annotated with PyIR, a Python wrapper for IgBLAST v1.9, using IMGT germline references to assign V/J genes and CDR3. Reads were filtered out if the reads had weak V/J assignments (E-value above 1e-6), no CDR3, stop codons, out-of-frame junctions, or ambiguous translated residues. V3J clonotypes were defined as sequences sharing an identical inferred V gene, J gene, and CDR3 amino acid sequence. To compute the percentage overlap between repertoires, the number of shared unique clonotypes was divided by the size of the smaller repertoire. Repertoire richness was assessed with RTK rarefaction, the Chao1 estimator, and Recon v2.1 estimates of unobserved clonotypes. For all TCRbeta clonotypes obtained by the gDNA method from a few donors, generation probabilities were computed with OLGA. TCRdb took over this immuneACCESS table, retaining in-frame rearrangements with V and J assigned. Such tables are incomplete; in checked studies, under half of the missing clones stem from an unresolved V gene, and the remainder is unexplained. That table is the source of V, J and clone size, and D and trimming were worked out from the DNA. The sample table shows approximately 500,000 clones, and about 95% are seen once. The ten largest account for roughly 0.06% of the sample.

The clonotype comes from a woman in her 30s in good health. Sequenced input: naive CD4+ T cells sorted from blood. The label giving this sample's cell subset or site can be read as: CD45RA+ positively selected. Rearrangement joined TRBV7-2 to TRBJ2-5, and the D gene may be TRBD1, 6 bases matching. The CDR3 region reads CASSFVSGTKETQYF. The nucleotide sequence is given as TGTGCCAGCAGCTTCGTCTCCGGGACAAAGGAGACCCAGTACTTC.